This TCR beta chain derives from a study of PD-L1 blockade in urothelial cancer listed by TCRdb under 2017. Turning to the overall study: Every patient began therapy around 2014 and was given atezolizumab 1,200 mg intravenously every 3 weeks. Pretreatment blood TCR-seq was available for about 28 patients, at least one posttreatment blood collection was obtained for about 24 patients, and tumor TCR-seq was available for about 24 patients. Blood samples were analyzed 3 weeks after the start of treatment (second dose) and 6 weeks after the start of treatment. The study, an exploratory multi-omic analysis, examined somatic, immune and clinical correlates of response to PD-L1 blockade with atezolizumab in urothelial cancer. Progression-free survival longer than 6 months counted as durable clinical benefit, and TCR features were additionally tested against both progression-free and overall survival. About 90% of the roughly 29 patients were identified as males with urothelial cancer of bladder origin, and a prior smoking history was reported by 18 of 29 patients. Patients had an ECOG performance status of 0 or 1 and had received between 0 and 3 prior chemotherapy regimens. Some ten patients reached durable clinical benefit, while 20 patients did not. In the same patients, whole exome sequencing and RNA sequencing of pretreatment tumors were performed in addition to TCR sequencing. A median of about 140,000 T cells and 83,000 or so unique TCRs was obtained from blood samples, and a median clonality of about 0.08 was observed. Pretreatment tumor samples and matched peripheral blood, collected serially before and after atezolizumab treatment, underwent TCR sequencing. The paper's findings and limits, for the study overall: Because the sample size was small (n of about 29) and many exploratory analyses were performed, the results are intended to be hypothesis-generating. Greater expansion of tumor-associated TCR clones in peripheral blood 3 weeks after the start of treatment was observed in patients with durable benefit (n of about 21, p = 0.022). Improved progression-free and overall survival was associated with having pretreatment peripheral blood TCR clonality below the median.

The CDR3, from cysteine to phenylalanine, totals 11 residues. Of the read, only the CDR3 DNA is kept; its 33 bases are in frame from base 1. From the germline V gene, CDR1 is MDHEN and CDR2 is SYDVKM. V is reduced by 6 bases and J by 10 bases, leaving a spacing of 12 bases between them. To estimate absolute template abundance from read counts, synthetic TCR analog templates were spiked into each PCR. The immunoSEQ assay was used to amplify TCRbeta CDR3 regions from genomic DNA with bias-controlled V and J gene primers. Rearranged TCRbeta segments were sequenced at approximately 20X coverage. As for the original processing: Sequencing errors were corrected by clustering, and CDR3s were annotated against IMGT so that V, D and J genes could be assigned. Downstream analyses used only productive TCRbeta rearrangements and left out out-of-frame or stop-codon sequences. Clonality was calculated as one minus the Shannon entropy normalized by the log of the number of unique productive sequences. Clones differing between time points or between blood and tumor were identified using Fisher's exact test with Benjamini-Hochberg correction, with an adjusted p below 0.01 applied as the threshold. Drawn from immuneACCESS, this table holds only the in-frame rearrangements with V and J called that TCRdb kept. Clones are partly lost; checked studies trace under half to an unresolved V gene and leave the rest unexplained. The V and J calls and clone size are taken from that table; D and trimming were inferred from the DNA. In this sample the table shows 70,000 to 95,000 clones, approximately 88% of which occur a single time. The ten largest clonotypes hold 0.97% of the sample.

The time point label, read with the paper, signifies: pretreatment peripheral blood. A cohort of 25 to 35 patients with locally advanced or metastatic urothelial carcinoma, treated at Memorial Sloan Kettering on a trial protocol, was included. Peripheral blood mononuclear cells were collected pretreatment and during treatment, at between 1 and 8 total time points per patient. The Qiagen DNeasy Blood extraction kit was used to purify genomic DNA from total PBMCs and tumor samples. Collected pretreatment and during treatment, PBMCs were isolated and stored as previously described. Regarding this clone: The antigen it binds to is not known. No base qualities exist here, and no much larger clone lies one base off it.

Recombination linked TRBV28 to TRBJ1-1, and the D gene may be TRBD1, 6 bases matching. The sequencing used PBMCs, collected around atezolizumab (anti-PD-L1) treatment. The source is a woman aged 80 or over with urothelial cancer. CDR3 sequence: CASRSTGTAFF. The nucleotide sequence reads TGTGCCAGCAGGTCTACAGGGACAGCTTTCTTT.